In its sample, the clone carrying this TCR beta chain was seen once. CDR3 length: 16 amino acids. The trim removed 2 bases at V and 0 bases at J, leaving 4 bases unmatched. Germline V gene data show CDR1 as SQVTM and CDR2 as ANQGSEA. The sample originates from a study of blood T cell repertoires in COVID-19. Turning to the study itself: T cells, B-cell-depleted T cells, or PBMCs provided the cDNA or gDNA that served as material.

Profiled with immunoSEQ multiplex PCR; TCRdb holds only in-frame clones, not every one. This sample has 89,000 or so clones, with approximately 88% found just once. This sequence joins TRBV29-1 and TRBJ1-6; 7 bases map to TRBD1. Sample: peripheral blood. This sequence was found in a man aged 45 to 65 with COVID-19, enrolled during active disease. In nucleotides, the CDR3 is TGCAGCGTTGAATCAGGGGGGAGCTCCTATAATTCACCCCTCCACTTT. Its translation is CSVESGGSSYNSPLHF.